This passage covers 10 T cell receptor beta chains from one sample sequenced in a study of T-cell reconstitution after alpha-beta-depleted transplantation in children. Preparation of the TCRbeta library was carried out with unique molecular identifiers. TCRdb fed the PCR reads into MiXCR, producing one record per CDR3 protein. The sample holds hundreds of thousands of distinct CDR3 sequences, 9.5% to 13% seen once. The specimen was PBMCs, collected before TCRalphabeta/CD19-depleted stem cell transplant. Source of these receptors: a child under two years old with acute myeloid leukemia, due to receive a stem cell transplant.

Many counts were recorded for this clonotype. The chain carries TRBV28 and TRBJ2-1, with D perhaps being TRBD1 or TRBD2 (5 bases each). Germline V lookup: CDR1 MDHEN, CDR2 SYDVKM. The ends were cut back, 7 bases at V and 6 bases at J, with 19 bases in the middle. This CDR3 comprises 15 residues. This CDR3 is CASKGSSAGSNEQFF. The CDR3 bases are TGTGCCAGCAAGGGGTCATCTGCAGGGAGCAATGAGCAGTTCTTC.

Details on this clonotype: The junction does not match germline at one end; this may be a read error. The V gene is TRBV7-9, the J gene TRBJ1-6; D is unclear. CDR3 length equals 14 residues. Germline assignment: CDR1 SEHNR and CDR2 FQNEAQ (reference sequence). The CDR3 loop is CVSSSRGFNSPLHF. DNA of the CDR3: TGTGTCAGCAGCTCCCGGGGATTTAATTCACCCCTCCACTTT.

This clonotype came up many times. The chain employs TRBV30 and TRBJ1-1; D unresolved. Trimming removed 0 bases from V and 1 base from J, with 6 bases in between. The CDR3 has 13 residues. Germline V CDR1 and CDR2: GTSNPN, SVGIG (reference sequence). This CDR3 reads CAWSVEGNTEAFF. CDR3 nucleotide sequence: TGTGCCTGGAGTGTTGAGGGGAACACTGAAGCTTTCTTT.

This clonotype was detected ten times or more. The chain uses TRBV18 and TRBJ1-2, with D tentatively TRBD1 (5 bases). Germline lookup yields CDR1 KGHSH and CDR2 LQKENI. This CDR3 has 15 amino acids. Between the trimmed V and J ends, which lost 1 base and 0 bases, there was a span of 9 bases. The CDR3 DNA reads TGTGCCAGCTCACCACGGGGGGGAACTAACTATGGCTACACCTTC. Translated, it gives CASSPRGGTNYGYTF.

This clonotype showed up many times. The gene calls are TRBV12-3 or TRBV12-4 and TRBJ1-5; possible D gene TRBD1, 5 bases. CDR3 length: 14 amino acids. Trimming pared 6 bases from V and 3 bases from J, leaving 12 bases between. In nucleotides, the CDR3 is TGTGCCAGCAGGTCGGGACGGAACAATCAGCCCCAGCATTTT. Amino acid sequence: CASRSGRNNQPQHF.

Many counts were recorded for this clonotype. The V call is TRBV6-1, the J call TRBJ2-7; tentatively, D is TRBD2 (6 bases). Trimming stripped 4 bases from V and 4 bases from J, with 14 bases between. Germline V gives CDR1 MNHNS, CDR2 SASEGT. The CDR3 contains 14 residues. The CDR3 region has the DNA TGTGCCAGCAGTGGTGGAGGGGAGCCTTACGAGCAGTACTTC. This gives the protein CASSGGGEPYEQYF.

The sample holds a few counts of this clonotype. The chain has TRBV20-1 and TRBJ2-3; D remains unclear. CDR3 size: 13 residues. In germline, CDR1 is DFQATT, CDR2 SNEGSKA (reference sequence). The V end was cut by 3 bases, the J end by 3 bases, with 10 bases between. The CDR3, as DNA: TGCAGTGCTAGTCTTGGATCTACAGATACGCAGTATTTT. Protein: CSASLGSTDTQYF.

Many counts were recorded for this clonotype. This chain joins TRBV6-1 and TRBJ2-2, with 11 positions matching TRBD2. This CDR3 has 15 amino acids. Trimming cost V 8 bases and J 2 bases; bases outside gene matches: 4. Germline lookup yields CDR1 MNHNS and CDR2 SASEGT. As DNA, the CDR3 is TGTGCCAGCTTTCGACTAGCGGGAAACACCGGGGAGCTGTTTTTT. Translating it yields CASFRLAGNTGELFF.

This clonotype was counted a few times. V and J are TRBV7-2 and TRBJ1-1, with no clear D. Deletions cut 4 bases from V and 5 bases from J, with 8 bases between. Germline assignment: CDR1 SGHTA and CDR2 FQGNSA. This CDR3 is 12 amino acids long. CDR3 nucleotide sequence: TGTGCCAGCAGCTCGCCGAAAACTGAAGCTTTCTTT. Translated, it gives CASSSPKTEAFF.

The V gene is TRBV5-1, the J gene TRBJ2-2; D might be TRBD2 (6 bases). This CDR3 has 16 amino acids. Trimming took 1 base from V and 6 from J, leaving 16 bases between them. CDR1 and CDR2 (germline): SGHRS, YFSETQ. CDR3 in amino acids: CASSLSSGFGAGELFF. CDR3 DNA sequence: TGCGCCAGCAGCTTGAGTAGCGGTTTTGGGGCCGGGGAGCTGTTTTTT.